This T cell receptor (beta chain) was obtained from a study of blood T cell repertoires in COVID-19. Method: immunoSEQ multiplex PCR; TCRdb's copy keeps in-frame clones and lacks some. This sample has some 150,000 clones, with around 84% found just once. The participants were between about 18 and 90 years old and came from about two dozen US areas. Exposed study participants had met a COVID-19 case within 2 weeks before entry. Germline V gene lookup returns CDR1 DFQATT and CDR2 SNEGSKA (reference sequence). The CDR3 spans 11 residues. V was trimmed by 2 bases and J by 11 bases, leaving 9 bases between them.

The rearrangement uses TRBV20-1 and TRBJ1-4, with D unresolved. This receptor was taken from a woman between 45 and 65 years old who had been exposed to COVID-19. The specimen was PBMCs or T cells enriched from blood (not recorded which). The CDR3 DNA follows: TGCAGTGCTAGATCTATTGAGAAACTGTTTTTT. It yields the protein CSARSIEKLFF.